The present entry profiles one TCR beta chain with its context. The CDR3 runs to 13 residues. Germline V CDR1 and CDR2: MGHDK, SYGVNS. Trimming cost V 4 bases and J 3 bases, with 10 bases left between them. Positive magnetic bead selection, which isolated the CD4+ and CD8+ cells, was followed by a flow cytometry check of purity. TCRdb's table, derived via immunoSEQ multiplex PCR, lists solely in-frame clones and lacks some. The sample has tens of thousands of clones, roughly 86% seen once; the top ten hold less than 9.5%. The data are from a study of somatic mutations in cytotoxic T cells in rheumatoid arthritis. Overall study context: Purity of nearly 100% was reached when some V beta antibody-stained T-cell populations were flow-sorted, including V beta1+ cells sequenced for TCRB.

The specimen sequenced was CD8+ T cells sorted from blood. The receptor was isolated from an adult with rheumatoid arthritis. This sequence joins TRBV25-1 and TRBJ2-7; D possibly corresponds to TRBD1 (6 bases). CDR3 in DNA: TGTGCCAGCAGTGGAGACAGGTTCTACGAGCAGTACTTC. Translation: CASSGDRFYEQYF.